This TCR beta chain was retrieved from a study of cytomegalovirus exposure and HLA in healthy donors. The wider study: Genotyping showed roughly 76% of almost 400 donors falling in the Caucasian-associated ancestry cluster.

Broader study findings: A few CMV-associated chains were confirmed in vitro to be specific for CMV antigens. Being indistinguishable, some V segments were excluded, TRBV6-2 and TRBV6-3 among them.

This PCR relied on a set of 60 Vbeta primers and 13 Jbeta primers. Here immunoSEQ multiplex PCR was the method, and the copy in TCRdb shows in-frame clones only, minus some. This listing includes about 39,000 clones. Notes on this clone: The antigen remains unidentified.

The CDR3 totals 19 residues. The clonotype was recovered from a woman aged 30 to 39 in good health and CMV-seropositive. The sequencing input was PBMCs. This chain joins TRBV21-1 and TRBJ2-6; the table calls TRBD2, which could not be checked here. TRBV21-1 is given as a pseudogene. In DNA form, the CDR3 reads TGTGCCAGCAGCTTCTTCGGGACTCAATTCCTCGTCGGGGCCAACGTCCTGACTTTC. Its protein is CASSFFGTQFLVGANVLTF.